This T cell receptor beta chain was documented in a study of a mutant IDH1 vaccine in newly diagnosed glioma. Study overall: The start of vaccination came 4-6 weeks after radiotherapy alone, or with temozolomide cycles. Patients' prior therapy spanned radiotherapy, temozolomide, or both; most underwent both. Study-wide results and limits: Pseudoprogression apparently lacked any relation to changes in top peripheral T cell clonotypes. Among all patients, vaccine-induced immune responses occurred in around 95%.

This sample's time point: week 47, end of study. Doses comprised 300 ug of mutant IDH1 20-mer peptide each, plus topical imiquimod. TCRdb's table, derived via immunoSEQ multiplex PCR, lists solely in-frame clones and lacks some. The sample has approximately 56,000 clones; less than 70% are singletons. Comment on this clone: Its antigen is not known.

CDR1 SGHDT and CDR2 YYEEEE come from the germline V gene. Trimming took off 5 bases at V and 7 bases at J, with 22 bases between the two ends. This CDR3 comprises 16 residues. Sequenced material: peripheral blood mononuclear cells (PBMCs), taken from a glioma patient whose treatment included an IDH1 peptide vaccine. The sequence derives from a man aged 35-49 years with glioma. Some clones in this sample may be carry-over from other donors' samples. The chain has TRBV5-6 and TRBJ2-1; maybe TRBD2 (6 bases). The CDR3 sequence is CASRGMTGGLFNEQFF. CDR3 sequence (DNA): TGTGCCAGCAGGGGGATGACTGGGGGACTTTTTAATGAGCAGTTCTTC.